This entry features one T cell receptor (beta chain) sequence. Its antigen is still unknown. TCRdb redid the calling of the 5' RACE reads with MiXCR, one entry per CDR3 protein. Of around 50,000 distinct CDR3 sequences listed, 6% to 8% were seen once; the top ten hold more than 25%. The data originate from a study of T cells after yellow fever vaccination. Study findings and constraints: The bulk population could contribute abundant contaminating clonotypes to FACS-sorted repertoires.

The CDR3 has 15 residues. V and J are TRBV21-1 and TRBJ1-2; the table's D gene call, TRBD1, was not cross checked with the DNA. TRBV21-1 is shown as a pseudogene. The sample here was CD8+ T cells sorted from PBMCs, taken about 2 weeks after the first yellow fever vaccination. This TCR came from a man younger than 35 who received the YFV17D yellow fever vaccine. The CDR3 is CASSPTIYRVRGYTF. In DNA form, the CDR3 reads TGTGCCAGCAGCCCCACCATTTACAGGGTGCGGGGCTACACCTTC.